The rows below give T cell receptor beta chains drawn from one sample of a study of T cell clones after liver transplantation. Clones were read by immunoSEQ multiplex PCR, and TCRdb kept only the in-frame ones, dropping some. The sample contains nearly 55,000 clones, roughly 80% of which appear only once. Sample: CD4+ T cells from blood, taken before liver transplant. All receptors come from a human donor who received a liver transplant. Each CDR3 is given with its conserved first and last residue. D genes are given only for firm matches.

CDR3aa: CASSLAGVIQYF
d_gene: -
len: 12
v_gene: TRBV5-5

CDR3aa: CASSSRTMGGNTIYF
d_gene: -
len: 15
v_gene: TRBV28

CDR3aa: CASSSGTTNTGELFF
d_gene: TRBD2
len: 15
v_gene: TRBV11-3

CDR3aa: CASSLAFSGGATGELFF
d_gene: TRBD2
len: 17
v_gene: TRBV7-2

CDR3aa: CAISRDRAYEQYF
d_gene: TRBD1
len: 13
v_gene: TRBV28

CDR3aa: CASSTTSGGTDTQYF
d_gene: TRBD2
len: 15
v_gene: TRBV19

CDR3aa: CASSRAFLDYGYTF
d_gene: -
len: 14
v_gene: TRBV7-2

CDR3aa: CASLGRSVNTIYF
d_gene: -
len: 13
v_gene: TRBV6-6

CDR3aa: CASSPSGSRDEQYF
d_gene: TRBD2
len: 14
v_gene: TRBV4-2

CDR3aa: CAISPGRNNSPLHF
d_gene: -
len: 14
v_gene: TRBV10-3

CDR3aa: CASSRRYSTGELFF
d_gene: -
len: 14
v_gene: TRBV19

CDR3aa: CSVGRSGTGELFF
d_gene: -
len: 13
v_gene: TRBV29-1

CDR3aa: CASRLSSGGEQFF
d_gene: TRBD2
len: 13
v_gene: TRBV2

CDR3aa: CASSGQGDYGYTF
d_gene: TRBD1
len: 13
v_gene: TRBV18

CDR3aa: CASSPLGQVRGEKLFF
d_gene: TRBD1
len: 16
v_gene: TRBV5-1

CDR3aa: CASSFGGLDQPQHF
d_gene: -
len: 14
v_gene: TRBV5-5

CDR3aa: CASGTSGRPEQYF
d_gene: TRBD2
len: 13
v_gene: TRBV28

CDR3aa: CASSKTSGRITDTQYF
d_gene: TRBD2
len: 16
v_gene: TRBV4-2

CDR3aa: CASSFKGGGYGYTF
d_gene: -
len: 14
v_gene: TRBV7-2

CDR3aa: CASSDSGLRDTGELFF
d_gene: -
len: 16
v_gene: TRBV6-4

CDR3aa: CASRPNGRDTQYF
d_gene: -
len: 13
v_gene: TRBV28

CDR3aa: CASSSSLTVTYEQYF
d_gene: -
len: 15
v_gene: TRBV19

CDR3aa: CASSSRLRTGRHEQYF
d_gene: TRBD1
len: 16
v_gene: TRBV27

CDR3aa: CASSQVTSGGVAKNIQYF
d_gene: TRBD2
len: 18
v_gene: TRBV4-2

CDR3aa: CASSLSTVEAFF
d_gene: -
len: 12
v_gene: TRBV7-3

CDR3aa: CASSLGVSGDPSGADTQYF
d_gene: TRBD2
len: 19
v_gene: TRBV7-9

CDR3aa: CASQTSGERDTQYF
d_gene: TRBD2
len: 14
v_gene: TRBV2

CDR3aa: CASSPRGTSGGEGTDTQYF
d_gene: TRBD2
len: 19
v_gene: TRBV7-6

CDR3aa: CASSLGPFSGANVLTF
d_gene: -
len: 16
v_gene: TRBV11-2